The sequence of this TCR beta chain was determined in a study of technical replicates of blood from several donors. The germline V gene has CDR1 WSHSY and CDR2 SAAADI. The length of the CDR3 is 15 residues. The J segment lost 2 bases and the V segment lost 5 bases, leaving 8 bases of the junction unmatched. Only a few counts were recorded for this clone. The protocol was immunoSEQ multiplex PCR, while the TCRdb copy is restricted to in-frame clones and leaves out a portion. Among more than 80,000 clones listed, 90% to 97% were seen once. The sequenced sample was T cells isolated from PBMCs. The V gene is TRBV10-2, the J gene TRBJ1-1; 7 bases fit TRBD1. The receptor's source is a human donor in good health. The CDR3: CASSFAGQYNTEAFF. Written as DNA, the CDR3 is TGCGCCAGCAGTTTCGCGGGACAGTACAACACTGAAGCTTTCTTT.